This T cell receptor beta chain was found in a study of T cells after somatic rescue of genetic block (TCRdb year 2020). Describing the broader study: What the study looked at was long-term robustness, specifically in a T-cell system that came about through somatic rescue of a genetic block in T-cell development.

V and J lose 7 bases and 0 bases, and a span of 8 bases separates them. The CDR3 runs 14 amino acids, cysteine and phenylalanine included. The read is trimmed to its CDR3 DNA, 42 bases read in frame from base 1. The germline V gene yields SGHRS for CDR1 and YFSETQ for CDR2. Comments on this clone: The antigen it recognizes is unknown. No base quality information exists; no much larger clone differs at one position.

The protocol used for the library was the immunoSEQ multiplex PCR assay. TCRdb provides this immuneACCESS table in a form limited to in-frame rearrangements. Some clones are lacking; in checked studies, under half of them reflect an unresolved V gene, and why the rest are absent is not known. Here the sample has about 68,000 clones; 85% to 95% occur a single time. The ten largest account for about 2.9% of the sample. The rearrangement joined TRBV5-1 to TRBJ1-6; the D gene is not confidently resolved. This receptor was identified in a man aged 40-49 years. Sequencing was performed on peripheral blood mononuclear cells (PBMCs). The DNA reads as follows: TGCGCCAGCGTTATGGGCTCCTATAATTCACCCCTCCACTTT. It specifies CASVMGSYNSPLHF.